A selection of T cell receptor beta chains follows, all from one sample in a study of cytomegalovirus exposure and HLA in healthy donors. The assay was immunoSEQ multiplex PCR, and TCRdb's table has in-frame clones only and misses some. The sample lists 150,000 to 200,000 clones; approximately 90% were seen once. Sequencing was carried out using PBMCs. These receptors were taken from a boy younger than 10 in good health and CMV-seronegative. Both conserved end residues are part of each CDR3. The order of the fields is V gene, J gene, CDR3 length, D gene, clone size, CDR3 protein, CDR3 DNA. The D gene is left open where the match is weak. Some rows have no size entry. The others give once, few or many, or a class for an expanded clone.

>TRBV11-2|TRBJ1-4|14|TRBD1|.
CASSRDRINEKLFF
TGTGCCAGCAGCCGGGACAGAATTAATGAAAAACTGTTTTTT
>TRBV27|TRBJ2-5|15|TRBD1|.
CASSLRTGLTETQYF
TGTGCCAGCAGTCTGAGGACAGGGTTGACGGAGACCCAGTACTTC
>TRBV6-7|TRBJ1-5|15|.|.
CASSYNRELNQPQHF
TGTGCCAGCAGTTACAACAGGGAGTTAAATCAGCCCCAGCATTTT
>TRBV27|TRBJ2-1|15|TRBD1|.
CASSLGTGGVNEQFF
TGTGCCAGCAGTTTAGGGACAGGCGGTGTGAATGAGCAGTTCTTC
>TRBV6-1|TRBJ2-5|11|.|.
CASRLSETQYF
TGTGCCAGCAGGCTGAGTGAGACCCAGTACTTC
>TRBV25-1|TRBJ2-5|16|TRBD2|.
CASSEGTSGRSETQYF
TGTGCCAGCAGTGAAGGGACTAGCGGGAGGAGCGAGACCCAGTACTTC
>TRBV11-3|TRBJ2-3|16|.|.
CASSLGPRGSTDTQYF
TGTGCCAGCAGCTTAGGCCCCAGGGGCTCCACAGATACGCAGTATTTT
>TRBV19|TRBJ2-5|13|.|.
CASSIARAETQYF
TGTGCCAGTAGTATAGCGAGGGCGGAGACCCAGTACTTC
>TRBV6-1|TRBJ2-5|12|TRBD1|.
CASSADRDRQYF
TGTGCCAGCAGTGCGGACAGGGATAGGCAGTACTTC
>TRBV11-2|TRBJ1-6|15|.|.
CASSRSTGGRSPLHF
TGTGCCAGCAGCCGATCGACCGGGGGGCGATCACCCCTCCACTTT
>TRBV6-5|TRBJ2-5|15|.|.
CASSYSSLVGETQYF
TGTGCCAGCAGTTACTCTTCTCTAGTGGGAGAGACCCAGTACTTC
>TRBV28|TRBJ1-2|13|TRBD1|.
CASKPQGANGYTF
TGTGCCAGCAAACCACAGGGGGCGAATGGCTACACCTTC
>TRBV5-6|TRBJ2-3|12|.|.
CASRLNVRGQYF
TGTGCCAGCAGGCTTAACGTCCGGGGGCAGTATTTT
>TRBV25-1|TRBJ2-6|13|.|.
CASVYSGANVLTF
TGTGCCAGCGTTTACTCTGGGGCCAACGTCCTGACTTTC
>TRBV27|TRBJ2-3|14|.|.
CASRPVMSGDTQYF
TGTGCCAGCAGACCCGTGATGTCGGGAGATACGCAGTATTTT
>TRBV19|TRBJ1-1|10|.|.
CASGNTEAFF
TGTGCCAGCGGGAACACTGAAGCTTTCTTT
>TRBV27|TRBJ2-3|12|.|.
CASSSGADTQYF
TGTGCCAGCAGTTCGGGGGCAGATACGCAGTATTTT
>TRBV7-6|TRBJ2-1|17|TRBD2|.
CASSPPRGTSGNNEQFF
TGTGCCAGCAGCCCCCCCCGGGGGACTAGCGGGAACAATGAGCAGTTCTTC
>TRBV5-1|TRBJ1-2|15|.|once
CASSLERGGNYGYTF
TGCGCCAGCAGCTTGGAAAGGGGTGGGAACTATGGCTACACCTTC
>TRBV28|TRBJ1-2|18|.|.
CASSSGTYSGGAFYGYTF
TGTGCCAGCAGTTCCGGTACCTACAGCGGGGGGGCCTTCTATGGCTACACCTTC
>TRBV30|TRBJ1-5|14|TRBD1|.
CACTGTGEVQPQHF
TGTGCCTGTACCGGGACAGGGGAGGTTCAGCCCCAGCATTTT
>TRBV6-5|TRBJ2-1|15|.|.
CASSYVPPGDNEQFF
TGTGCCAGCAGTTATGTCCCCCCAGGGGACAATGAGCAGTTCTTC
>TRBV19|TRBJ2-5|13|.|.
CASSIGGGETQYF
TGTGCCAGTAGTATAGGGGGAGGAGAGACCCAGTACTTC
>TRBV2|TRBJ2-7|15|.|few
CASRYRAPSSYEQYF
TGTGCCAGCAGGTACAGGGCCCCGAGCTCCTACGAGCAGTACTTC
>TRBV5-8|TRBJ1-2|14|.|.
CASSLVTGNYGYTF
TGTGCCAGCAGCTTGGTGACAGGCAACTATGGCTACACCTTC
>TRBV5-1|TRBJ1-1|15|TRBD1|few
CASSSTGAMSTEAFF
TGCGCCAGCAGCTCGACAGGGGCGATGAGTACTGAAGCTTTCTTT
>TRBV27|TRBJ1-4|13|.|few
CASREGRREKLFF
TGTGCCAGCAGGGAGGGTAGGCGGGAAAAACTGTTTTTT
>TRBV27|TRBJ2-7|13|TRBD1|.
CASRPTGAYEQYF
TGTGCCAGCAGGCCAACAGGGGCCTACGAGCAGTACTTC
>TRBV5-4|TRBJ1-1|15|.|.
CASSLRQGLNTEAFF
TGTGCCAGCAGCTTGAGGCAGGGGCTGAACACTGAAGCTTTCTTT
>TRBV27|TRBJ2-1|12|.|.
CASSLSGNEQFF
TGTGCCAGCAGCTTAAGCGGCAATGAGCAGTTCTTC
>TRBV4-1|TRBJ2-5|14|.|.
CASSQTVGVATQYF
TGCGCCAGCAGCCAGACCGTAGGGGTTGCGACCCAGTACTTC
>TRBV11-2|TRBJ2-7|14|TRBD2|.
CASSEVRGSGEQYF
TGTGCCAGCAGCGAAGTGCGGGGGAGTGGCGAGCAGTACTTC
>TRBV20-1|TRBJ2-5|11|TRBD1|.
CSAGTEETQYF
TGCAGTGCCGGGACAGAAGAGACCCAGTACTTC
>TRBV7-6|TRBJ2-2|16|TRBD1|.
CASTLTRDRPIGELFF
TGTGCCAGCACCCTCACCCGGGACAGACCCATCGGGGAGCTGTTTTTT
>TRBV6-1|TRBJ1-2|14|.|.
CASRAGGFNYGYTF
TGTGCCAGCAGAGCGGGCGGGTTTAACTATGGCTACACCTTC
>TRBV30|TRBJ2-3|13|TRBD2|.
CAYLAGGTDTQYF
TGTGCCTATCTAGCGGGGGGGACAGATACGCAGTATTTT
>TRBV6-5|TRBJ2-3|16|TRBD2|once
CASSYPGSGGPDTQYF
TGTGCCAGCAGTTACCCGGGTAGCGGGGGACCTGATACGCAGTACTTT
>TRBV5-1|TRBJ1-2|14|TRBD1|.
CASSFGTGDYGYTF
TGCGCCAGCAGCTTCGGGACAGGGGACTATGGCTACACCTTC
>TRBV9|TRBJ2-5|15|.|.
CASSRGPGVQETQYF
TGTGCCAGCAGCCGGGGACCAGGGGTACAAGAGACCCAGTACTTC
>TRBV10-3|TRBJ2-7|14|.|.
CAIRFSGGSYEQYF
TGTGCCATCCGCTTTTCCGGCGGTTCCTACGAGCAGTACTTC
>TRBV6-6|TRBJ2-5|15|.|.
CASSYSDSRPETQYF
TGTGCCAGCAGTTACTCCGACAGCCGACCAGAGACCCAGTACTTC
>TRBV30|TRBJ1-2|13|TRBD1|.
CAWSAGQGYGYTF
TGTGCCTGGAGTGCGGGACAGGGCTATGGCTACACCTTC
>TRBV6-6|TRBJ1-1|12|.|few
CASSGFGAEAFF
TGTGCCAGCAGTGGGTTTGGAGCTGAAGCTTTCTTT
>TRBV5-1|TRBJ1-2|15|.|.
CASSLVRGAQDGYTF
TGCGCCAGCAGCTTGGTGCGGGGGGCGCAGGATGGCTACACCTTC
>TRBV7-2|TRBJ2-1|15|.|.
CASSLASRAGNEQFF
TGTGCCAGCAGCTTAGCGAGCAGGGCTGGTAATGAGCAGTTCTTC
>TRBV5-1|TRBJ2-7|17|TRBD1|.
CASSPDRGGALSYEQYF
TGCGCCAGCAGCCCGGACAGGGGGGGAGCTCTCTCCTACGAGCAGTACTTC
>TRBV7-6|TRBJ2-1|12|TRBD2|.
CASSSPGTSQFF
TGTGCCAGCAGCTCTCCCGGGACTAGTCAGTTCTTC
>TRBV6-5|TRBJ1-2|14|.|.
CASSYRQASYGYTF
TGTGCCAGCAGTTACCGACAGGCTAGCTATGGCTACACCTTC
>TRBV30|TRBJ2-7|12|TRBD1|.
CAWSRQGLEQYF
TGTGCCTGGAGTCGACAGGGTCTAGAGCAGTACTTC
>TRBV21-1|TRBJ2-2|17|.|.
CASSKKREPPHTGELFF
TGTGCCAGCAGCAAAAAGCGGGAGCCTCCCCACACCGGGGAGCTGTTTTTT
>TRBV19|TRBJ2-1|14|.|.
CASSMYRFNNEQFF
TGTGCCAGTAGTATGTACCGGTTTAACAATGAGCAGTTCTTC
>TRBV27|TRBJ1-2|15|TRBD1|.
CASPGVGQGRDGYTF
TGTGCCAGCCCAGGGGTGGGACAGGGAAGAGATGGCTACACCTTC
>TRBV4-2|TRBJ2-7|14|TRBD2|.
CASSPGTSSYEQYF
TGTGCCAGCAGCCCCGGGACTAGCTCCTACGAGCAGTACTTC
>TRBV28|TRBJ2-7|11|.|.
CASTGDYEQYF
TGTGCCAGCACCGGGGACTACGAGCAGTACTTC
>TRBV5-1|TRBJ2-2|15|TRBD1|.
CASSFGQANTGELFF
TGCGCCAGCAGCTTCGGACAGGCGAACACCGGGGAGCTGTTTTTT
>TRBV4-1|TRBJ2-7|12|.|.
CASSSQGYEQYF
TGCGCCAGCAGCTCCCAGGGCTACGAGCAGTACTTC
>TRBV2|TRBJ2-7|15|.|.
CASGPVGGGTYEQYF
TGTGCCAGCGGCCCCGTCGGAGGGGGCACGTACGAGCAGTACTTC
>TRBV6-1|TRBJ2-2|15|.|.
CASSDSEANTGELFF
TGTGCCAGCAGTGACTCCGAGGCGAACACCGGGGAGCTGTTTTTT